Described below is a single T cell receptor (beta chain) sequence and its context. In the authors' methods: How many nucleated cells were present was estimated from reference gene primer amplification. TCRdb's table, derived via immunoSEQ multiplex PCR, lists solely in-frame clones and lacks some. V, J and clone size were drawn from that table, and D and trimming were deduced from the DNA. The sample has 250,000 to 400,000 clones; roughly 90% are singletons. This sample stems from a study of blood T cell repertoires in COVID-19. Study-wide background: Spain, Italy and the United States supplied samples that represented acute and convalescent COVID-19. PBMCs, B-cell-depleted T cells, or T cells were the source of the cDNA or gDNA that made up the material.

The receptor was derived from a woman in her 30s with COVID-19, enrolled during active disease. Sample: peripheral blood.

The DNA of the CDR3 is TGTGCCAGCTCACCACCGGGACTAGTCTACGAGCAGTACTTC. Amino acid sequence: CASSPPGLVYEQYF. V usage is TRBV18 and J usage is TRBJ2-7, with 8 nucleotides matching TRBD2. V lost 0 bases to trimming and J lost 3 bases; unmatched junction nucleotides: 1. CDR1 KGHSH and CDR2 LQKENI come from the germline V gene. This CDR3 has 14 amino acids. The full variable domain, rest sourced from reference TRBV18 and TRBJ2-7, is NAGVMQNPRHLVRRRGQEARLRCSPMKGHSHVYWYRQLPEEGLKFMVYLQKENIIDESGMPKERFSAEFPKEGPSILRIQQVVRGDSAAYFCASSPPGLVYEQYFGPGTRLTVT.